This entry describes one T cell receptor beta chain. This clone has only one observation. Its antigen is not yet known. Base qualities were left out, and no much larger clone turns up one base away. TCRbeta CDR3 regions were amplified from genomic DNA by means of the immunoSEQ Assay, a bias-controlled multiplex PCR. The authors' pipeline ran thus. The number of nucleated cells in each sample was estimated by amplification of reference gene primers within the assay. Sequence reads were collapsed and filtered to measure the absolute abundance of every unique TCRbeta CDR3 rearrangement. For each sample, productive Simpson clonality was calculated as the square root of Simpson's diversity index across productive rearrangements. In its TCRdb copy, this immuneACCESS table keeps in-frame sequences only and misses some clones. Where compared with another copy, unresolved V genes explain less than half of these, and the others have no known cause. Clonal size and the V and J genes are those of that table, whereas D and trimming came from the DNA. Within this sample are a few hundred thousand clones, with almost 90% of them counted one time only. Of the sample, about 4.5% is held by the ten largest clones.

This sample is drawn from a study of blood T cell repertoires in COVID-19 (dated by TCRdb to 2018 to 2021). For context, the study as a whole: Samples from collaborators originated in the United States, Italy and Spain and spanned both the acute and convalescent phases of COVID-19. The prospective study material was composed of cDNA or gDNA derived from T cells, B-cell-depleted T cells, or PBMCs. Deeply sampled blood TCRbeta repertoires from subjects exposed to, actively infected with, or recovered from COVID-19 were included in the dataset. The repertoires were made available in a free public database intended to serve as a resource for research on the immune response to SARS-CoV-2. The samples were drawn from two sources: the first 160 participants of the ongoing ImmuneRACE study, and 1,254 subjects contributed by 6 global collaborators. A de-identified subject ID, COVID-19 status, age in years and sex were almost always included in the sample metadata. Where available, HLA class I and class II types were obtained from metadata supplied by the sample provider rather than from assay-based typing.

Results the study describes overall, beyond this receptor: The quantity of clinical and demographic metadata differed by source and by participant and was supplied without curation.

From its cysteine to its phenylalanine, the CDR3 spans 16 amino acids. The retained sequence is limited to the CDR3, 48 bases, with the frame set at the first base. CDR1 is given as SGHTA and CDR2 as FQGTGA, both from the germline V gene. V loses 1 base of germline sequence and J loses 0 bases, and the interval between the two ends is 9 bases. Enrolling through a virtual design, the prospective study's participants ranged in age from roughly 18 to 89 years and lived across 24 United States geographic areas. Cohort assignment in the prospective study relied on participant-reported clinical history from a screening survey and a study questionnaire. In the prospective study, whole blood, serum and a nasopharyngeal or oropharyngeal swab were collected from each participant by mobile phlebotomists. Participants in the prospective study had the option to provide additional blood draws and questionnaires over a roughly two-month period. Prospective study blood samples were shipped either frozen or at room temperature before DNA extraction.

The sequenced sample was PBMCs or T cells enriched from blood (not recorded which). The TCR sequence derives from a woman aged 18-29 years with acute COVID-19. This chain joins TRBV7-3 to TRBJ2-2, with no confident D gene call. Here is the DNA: TGTGCCAGCAGCTTAAGCCTAGGAACGAACACCGGGGAGCTGTTTTTT. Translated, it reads CASSLSLGTNTGELFF.